The rows below give T cell receptor beta chains drawn from one sample of a study of blood T cells in healthy people across ages. Each CDR3 protein is one row after TCRdb ran MiXCR on the 5' RACE reads. The table has 700,000 to 900,000 distinct CDR3 sequences, 53% seen once. The sample was blood. These TCRs come from a man at least 80 years old in good health. The CDR3 runs from the conserved cysteine through the conserved F or W. D genes are given only for firm matches. Size tells how often a clone was seen (once, few, many) or the class of an expanded clone, and some rows leave it out.

TRBJ2-7 NA TRBV2 few CASSPADGGLDEQYF TGTGCCAGCAGTCCCGCCGACGGGGGGCTGGACGAGCAGTACTTC
TRBJ2-3 NA TRBV28 NA CASSFGTLGDRYAYF TGTGCCAGCAGTTTCGGTACTCTGGGAGACAGATACGCGTATTTT
TRBJ2-3 NA TRBV4-1 NA CASSQQRVQRSDRDAYF TGCGCCAGCAGCCAACAGAGGGTCCAGCGGAGCGACAGAGACGCGTATTTT
TRBJ2-7 TRBD2 TRBV5-1 NA CASSLELAGTTGEQYF TGCGCCAGCAGCTTGGAGCTAGCGGGGACCACGGGCGAGCAGTACTTC
TRBJ2-1 TRBD2 TRBV7-3 NA CASSTTGTSGSGEQFF TGTGCCAGCAGCACCACCGGGACTAGCGGGAGTGGTGAGCAGTTCTTC
TRBJ2-6 NA TRBV3-1 NA CASSPQVSGANFLTF TGTGCCAGCAGCCCCCAGGTTTCAGGGGCCAACTTCCTGACTTTC
TRBJ2-7 TRBD1 TRBV3-1 few CASSEAPGTGYYEQYF TGTGCCAGCAGCGAAGCTCCCGGGACAGGTTACTACGAGCAGTACTTC
TRBJ2-1 TRBD1 TRBV29-1 few CSVPGQSSYNEQFF TGCAGCGTGCCGGGACAGAGCTCCTACAATGAGCAGTTCTTC
TRBJ2-1 NA TRBV12-3/TRBV12-4 NA CASSLFRDRNLGEQFF TGTGCCAGCAGTTTATTCAGAGACAGGAACCTGGGTGAGCAGTTCTTC
TRBJ2-1 NA TRBV7-3 NA CASSLMAGPAYNEQFF TGTGCCAGCAGCTTAATGGCGGGGCCAGCCTACAATGAGCAGTTCTTC
TRBJ2-5 NA TRBV21-1 NA CASSPRTGNQETQYF TGTGCCAGCAGCCCTCGGACAGGGAACCAAGAGACCCAGTACTTC